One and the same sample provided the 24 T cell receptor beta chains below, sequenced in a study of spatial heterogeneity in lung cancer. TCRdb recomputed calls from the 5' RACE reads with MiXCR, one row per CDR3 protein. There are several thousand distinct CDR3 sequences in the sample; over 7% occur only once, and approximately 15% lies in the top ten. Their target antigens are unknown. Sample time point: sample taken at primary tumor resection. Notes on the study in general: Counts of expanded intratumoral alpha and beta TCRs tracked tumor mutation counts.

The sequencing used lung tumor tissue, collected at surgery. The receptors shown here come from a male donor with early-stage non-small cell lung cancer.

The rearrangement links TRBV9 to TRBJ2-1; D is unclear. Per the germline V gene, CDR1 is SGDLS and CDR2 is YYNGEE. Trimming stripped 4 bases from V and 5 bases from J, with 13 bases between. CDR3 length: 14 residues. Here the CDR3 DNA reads TGTGCCAGCAGCCCCCGAACTGGAGACAATGAGCAGTTCTTC. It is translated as CASSPRTGDNEQFF.

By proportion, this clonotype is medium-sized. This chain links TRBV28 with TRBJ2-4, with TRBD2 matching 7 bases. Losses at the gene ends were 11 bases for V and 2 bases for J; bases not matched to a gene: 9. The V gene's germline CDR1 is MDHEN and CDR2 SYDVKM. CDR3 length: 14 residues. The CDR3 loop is CAWGEGWTKNIQYF. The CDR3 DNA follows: TGTGCCTGGGGGGAGGGTTGGACCAAAAACATTCAGTACTTC.

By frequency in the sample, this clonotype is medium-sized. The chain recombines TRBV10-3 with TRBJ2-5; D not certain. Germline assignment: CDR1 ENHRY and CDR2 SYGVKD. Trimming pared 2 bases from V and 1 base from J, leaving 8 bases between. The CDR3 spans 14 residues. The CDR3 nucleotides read TGTGCCATCAGTGAGCTTAAAGGCCAAGAGACCCAGTACTTC. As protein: CAISELKGQETQYF.

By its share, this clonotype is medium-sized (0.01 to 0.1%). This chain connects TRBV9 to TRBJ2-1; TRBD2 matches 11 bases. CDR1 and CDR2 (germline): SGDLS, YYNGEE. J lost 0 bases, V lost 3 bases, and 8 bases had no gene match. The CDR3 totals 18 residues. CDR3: CASSETPSGGTSYNEQFF. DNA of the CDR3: TGTGCCAGCAGCGAGACCCCTAGCGGGGGGACCTCCTACAATGAGCAGTTCTTC. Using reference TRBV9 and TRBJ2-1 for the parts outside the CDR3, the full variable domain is DSGVTQTPKHLITATGQRVTLRCSPRSGDLSVYWYQQSLDQGLQFLIQYYNGEERAKGNILERFSAQQFPDLHSELNLSSLELGDSALYFCASSETPSGGTSYNEQFFGPGTRLTVL.

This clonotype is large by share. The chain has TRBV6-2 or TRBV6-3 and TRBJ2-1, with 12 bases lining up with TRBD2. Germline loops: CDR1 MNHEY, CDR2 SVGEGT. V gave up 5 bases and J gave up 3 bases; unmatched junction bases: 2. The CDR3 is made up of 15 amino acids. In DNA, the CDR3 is TGTGCCAGCAGTCCGACTAGCGGGGGCTACAATGAGCAGTTCTTC. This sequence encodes CASSPTSGGYNEQFF.

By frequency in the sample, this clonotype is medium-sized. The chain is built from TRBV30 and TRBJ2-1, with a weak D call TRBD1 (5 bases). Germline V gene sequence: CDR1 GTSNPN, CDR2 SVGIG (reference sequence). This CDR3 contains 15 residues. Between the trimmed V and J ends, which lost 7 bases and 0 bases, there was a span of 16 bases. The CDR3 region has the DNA TGTGCCTCGAGGTCAGGGATTAGCTCCTACAATGAGCAGTTCTTC. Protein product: CASRSGISSYNEQFF.

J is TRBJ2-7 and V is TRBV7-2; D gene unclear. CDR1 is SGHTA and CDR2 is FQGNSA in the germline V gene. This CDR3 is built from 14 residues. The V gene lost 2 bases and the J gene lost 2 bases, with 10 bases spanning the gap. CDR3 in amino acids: CASSLSPAAYEQYF. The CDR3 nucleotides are TGTGCCAGCAGCTTAAGCCCAGCAGCCTACGAGCAGTACTTC.

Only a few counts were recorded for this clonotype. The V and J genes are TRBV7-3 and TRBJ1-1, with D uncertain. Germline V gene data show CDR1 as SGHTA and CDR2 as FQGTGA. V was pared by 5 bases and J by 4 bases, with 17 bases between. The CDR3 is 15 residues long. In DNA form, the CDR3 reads TGTGCCAGCAGCGATCAACCGGGGTATGCCACTGAAGCTTTCTTT. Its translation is CASSDQPGYATEAFF.

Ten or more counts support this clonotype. CDR3 amino acids: CATSKRLEETQYF. CDR3 sequence (DNA): TGTGCCACCAGCAAACGACTGGAAGAGACCCAGTACTTC. This chain links TRBV15 with TRBJ2-5; the D is unclear. V lost 4 bases, J lost 3 bases, and 9 bases lay in between. The CDR3 sequence is 13 residues long. CDR1 and CDR2 from the germline V gene are LNHNV and YYDKDF (reference sequence).

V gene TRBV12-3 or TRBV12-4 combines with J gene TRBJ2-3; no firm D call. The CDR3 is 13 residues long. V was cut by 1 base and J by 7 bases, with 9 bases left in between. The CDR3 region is CASSLGGAYTQYF. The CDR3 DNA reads TGTGCCAGCAGTTTAGGCGGCGCGTATACGCAGTATTTT.

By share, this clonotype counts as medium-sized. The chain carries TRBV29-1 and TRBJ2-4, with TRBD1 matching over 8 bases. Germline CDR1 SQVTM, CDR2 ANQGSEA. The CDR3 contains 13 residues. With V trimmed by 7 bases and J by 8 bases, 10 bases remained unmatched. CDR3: CSAELGQGDIQYF. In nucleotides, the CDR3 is TGCAGCGCGGAGTTAGGACAGGGAGACATTCAGTACTTC.

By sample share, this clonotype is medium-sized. The CDR3 DNA is TGTGCCAGCAGACGAGCGGGAGGACGCACAGATACGCAGTATTTT. Its protein product is CASRRAGGRTDTQYF. The chain uses TRBV6-2 or TRBV6-3 and TRBJ2-3; 9 bases line up with TRBD2. The CDR3 runs 15 residues. CDR1 and CDR2 from the germline V gene are MNHEY and SVGEGT. The junction had 5 bases not matched to a gene; V was cut back by 6 bases and J by 1 base.

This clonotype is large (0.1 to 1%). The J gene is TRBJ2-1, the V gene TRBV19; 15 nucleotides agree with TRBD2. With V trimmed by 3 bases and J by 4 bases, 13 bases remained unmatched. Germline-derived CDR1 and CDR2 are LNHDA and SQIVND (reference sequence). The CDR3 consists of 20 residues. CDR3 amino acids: CASSISKGLAGGRGYNEQFF. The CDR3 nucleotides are TGTGCCAGTAGTATCTCCAAGGGACTAGCGGGAGGTCGAGGATACAATGAGCAGTTCTTC. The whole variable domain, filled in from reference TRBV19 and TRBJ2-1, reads DGGITQSPKYLFRKEGQNVTLSCEQNLNHDAMYWYRQDPGQGLRLIYYSQIVNDFQKGDIAEGYSVSREKKESFPLTVTSAQKNPTAFYLCASSISKGLAGGRGYNEQFFGPGTRLTVL.

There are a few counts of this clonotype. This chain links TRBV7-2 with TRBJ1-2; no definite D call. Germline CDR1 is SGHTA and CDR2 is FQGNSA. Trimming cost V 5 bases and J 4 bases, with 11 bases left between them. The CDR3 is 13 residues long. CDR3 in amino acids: CASSAGSSYGYTF. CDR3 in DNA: TGTGCCAGCAGCGCCGGGTCCTCCTATGGCTACACCTTC. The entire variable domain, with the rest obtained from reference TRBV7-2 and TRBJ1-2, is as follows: GAGVSQSPSNKVTEKGKDVELRCDPISGHTALYWYRQSLGQGLEFLIYFQGNSAPDKSGLPSDRFSAERTGGSVSTLTIQRTQQEDSAVYLCASSAGSSYGYTFGSGTRLTVV.

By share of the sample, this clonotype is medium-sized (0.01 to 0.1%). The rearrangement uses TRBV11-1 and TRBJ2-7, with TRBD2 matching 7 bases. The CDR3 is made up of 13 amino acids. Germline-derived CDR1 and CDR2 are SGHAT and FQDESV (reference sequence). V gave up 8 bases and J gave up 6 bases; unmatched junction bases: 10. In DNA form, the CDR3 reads TGTGCCAGCGGCCGCCAGGGCGGGAGCGAGCAGTACTTC. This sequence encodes CASGRQGGSEQYF.

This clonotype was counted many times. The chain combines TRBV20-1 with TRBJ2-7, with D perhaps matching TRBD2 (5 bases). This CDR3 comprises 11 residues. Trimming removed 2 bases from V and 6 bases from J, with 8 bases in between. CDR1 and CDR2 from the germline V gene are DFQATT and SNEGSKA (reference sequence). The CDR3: CSARSGVEQYF. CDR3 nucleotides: TGCAGTGCTAGATCCGGGGTCGAGCAGTACTTC.

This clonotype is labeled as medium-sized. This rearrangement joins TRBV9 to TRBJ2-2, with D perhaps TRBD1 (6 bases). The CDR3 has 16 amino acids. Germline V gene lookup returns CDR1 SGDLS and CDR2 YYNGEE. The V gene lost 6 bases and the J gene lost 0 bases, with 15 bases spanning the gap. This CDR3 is CASIRQASSNTGELFF. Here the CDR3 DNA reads TGTGCCAGCATCAGACAGGCTTCCTCGAACACCGGGGAGCTGTTTTTT.

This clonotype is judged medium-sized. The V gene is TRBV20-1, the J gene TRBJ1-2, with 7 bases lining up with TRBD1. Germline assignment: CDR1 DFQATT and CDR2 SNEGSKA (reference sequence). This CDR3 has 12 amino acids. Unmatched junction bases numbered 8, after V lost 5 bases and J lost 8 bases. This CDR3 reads CSARSTGKGYTF. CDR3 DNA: TGCAGTGCTCGTTCGACAGGGAAAGGCTACACCTTC.

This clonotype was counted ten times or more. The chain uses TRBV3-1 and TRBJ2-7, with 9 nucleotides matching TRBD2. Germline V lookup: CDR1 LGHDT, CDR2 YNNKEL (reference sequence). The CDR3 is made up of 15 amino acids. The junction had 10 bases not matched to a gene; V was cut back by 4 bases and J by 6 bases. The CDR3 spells CASSRLAGGLTEQYF. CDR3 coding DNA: TGTGCCAGCAGCCGGTTGGCGGGAGGGCTTACCGAGCAGTACTTC.

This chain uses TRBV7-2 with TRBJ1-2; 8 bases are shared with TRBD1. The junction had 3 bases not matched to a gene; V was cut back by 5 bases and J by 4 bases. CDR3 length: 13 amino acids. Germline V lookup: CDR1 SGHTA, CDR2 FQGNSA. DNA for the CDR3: TGTGCCAGCAGCACCGGACAGGGCTATGGCTACACCTTC. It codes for CASSTGQGYGYTF.

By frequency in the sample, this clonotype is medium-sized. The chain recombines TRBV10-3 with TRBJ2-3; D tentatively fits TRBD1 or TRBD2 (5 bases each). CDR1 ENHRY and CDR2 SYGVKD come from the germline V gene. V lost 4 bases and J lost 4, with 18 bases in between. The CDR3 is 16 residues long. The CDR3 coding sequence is TGTGCCATCAGTGGGGGTGAGGGGTTTCGCGCAGATACGCAGTATTTT. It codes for CAISGGEGFRADTQYF.

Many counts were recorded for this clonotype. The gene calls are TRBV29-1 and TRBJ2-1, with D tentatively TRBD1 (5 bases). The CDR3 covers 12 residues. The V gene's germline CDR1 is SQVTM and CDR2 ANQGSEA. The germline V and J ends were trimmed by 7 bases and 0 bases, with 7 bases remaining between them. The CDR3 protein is CSGQSSYNEQFF. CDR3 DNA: TGCAGCGGACAGAGCTCCTACAATGAGCAGTTCTTC.

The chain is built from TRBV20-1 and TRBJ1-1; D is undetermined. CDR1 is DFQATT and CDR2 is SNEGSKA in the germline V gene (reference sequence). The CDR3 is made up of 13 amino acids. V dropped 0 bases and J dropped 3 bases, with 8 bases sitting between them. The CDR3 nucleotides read TGCAGTGCTAGAGATGGTTGGTACACTGAAGCTTTCTTT. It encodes CSARDGWYTEAFF.

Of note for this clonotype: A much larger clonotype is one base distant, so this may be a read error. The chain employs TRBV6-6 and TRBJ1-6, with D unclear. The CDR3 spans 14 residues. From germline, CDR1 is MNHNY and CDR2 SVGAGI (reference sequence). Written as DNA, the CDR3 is TGTGACAGCACCCAGACGGAGTATAATTCACCCCTCCACTTT. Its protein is CDSTQTEYNSPLHF.